This T cell receptor (beta chain) was obtained from a study of human T cells and chemical hapten exposure. Across the study: 2% DPC applied to a 2 cm by 2 cm arm area sensitized donors. Findings of the study overall: Counts of TCRs above 1 in 1000 frequency stayed unchanged with DPC sensitization.

The library labeled individual cDNA molecules by adding unique molecular identifiers to them. TCRdb analysed the RACE reads with MiXCR anew, one entry per CDR3 protein. This table holds roughly 160,000 distinct CDR3 sequences, 14% found once. Trimming took off 0 bases at V and 10 bases at J, with 18 bases between the two ends. This CDR3 is 14 amino acids long. Germline V CDR1 and CDR2: DFQATT, SNEGSKA (reference sequence). This clonotype came up many times. The antigen is unknown. Time point of the sample: patch test 1, 2 weeks after DPC sensitization. The treatment: therapeutic diphenylcyclopropenone sensitization with weekly scalp DPC. Non-pregnant alopecia patients aged 18 to 70, suitable for DPC therapy.

This sequence originates from a woman in her thirties with alopecia areata. Some clones in this sample may be carry-over from other donors' samples. This rearrangement joins TRBV20-1 to TRBJ1-1; D gene ambiguous. The sample here was whole blood, taken in connection with sensitization to the hapten diphenylcyclopropenone (DPC). The CDR3 bases are TGCAGTGCTAGAGAAGCGGCAGTTGGTTTTGGAGCTTTCTTT. Protein sequence: CSAREAAVGFGAFF.